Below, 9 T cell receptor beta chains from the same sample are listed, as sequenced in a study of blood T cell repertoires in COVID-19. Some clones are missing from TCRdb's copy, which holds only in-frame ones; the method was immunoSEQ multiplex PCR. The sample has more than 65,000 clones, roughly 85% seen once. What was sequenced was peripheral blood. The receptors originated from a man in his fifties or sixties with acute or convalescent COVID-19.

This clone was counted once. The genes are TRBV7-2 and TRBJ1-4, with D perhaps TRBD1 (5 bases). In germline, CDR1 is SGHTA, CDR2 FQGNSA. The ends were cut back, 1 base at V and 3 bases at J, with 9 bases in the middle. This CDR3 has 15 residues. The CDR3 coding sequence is TGTGCCAGCAGCTTAGTGGGAGGGGCTAATGAAAAACTGTTTTTT. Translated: CASSLVGGANEKLFF.

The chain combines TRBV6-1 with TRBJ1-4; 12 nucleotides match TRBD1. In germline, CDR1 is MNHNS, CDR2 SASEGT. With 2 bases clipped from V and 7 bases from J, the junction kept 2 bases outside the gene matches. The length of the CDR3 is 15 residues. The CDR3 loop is CASSERDRGREKLFF. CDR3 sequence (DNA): TGTGCCAGCAGTGAACGGGACAGGGGGCGTGAAAAACTGTTTTTT.

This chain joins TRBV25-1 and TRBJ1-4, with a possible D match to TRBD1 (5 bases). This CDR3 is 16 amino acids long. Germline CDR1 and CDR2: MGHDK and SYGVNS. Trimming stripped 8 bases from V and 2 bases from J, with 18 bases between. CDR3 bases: TGTGCCAGCGCCCCAGTGGGGGGGAGGACTAATGAAAAACTGTTTTTT. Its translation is CASAPVGGRTNEKLFF.

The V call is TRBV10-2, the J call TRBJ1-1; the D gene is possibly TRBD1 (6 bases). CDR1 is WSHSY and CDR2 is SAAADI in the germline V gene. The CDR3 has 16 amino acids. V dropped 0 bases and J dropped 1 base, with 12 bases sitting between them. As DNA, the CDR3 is TGCGCCAGCAGTGAGTCGGGGGCCCGAACGAACACTGAAGCTTTCTTT. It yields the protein CASSESGARTNTEAFF.

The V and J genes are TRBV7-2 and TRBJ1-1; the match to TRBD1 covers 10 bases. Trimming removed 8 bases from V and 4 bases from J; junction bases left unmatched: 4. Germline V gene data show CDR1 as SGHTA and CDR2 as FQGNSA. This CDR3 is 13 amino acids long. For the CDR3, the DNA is TGTGCCAGCGGGACAGGGGTTGGCACTGAAGCTTTCTTT. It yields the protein CASGTGVGTEAFF.

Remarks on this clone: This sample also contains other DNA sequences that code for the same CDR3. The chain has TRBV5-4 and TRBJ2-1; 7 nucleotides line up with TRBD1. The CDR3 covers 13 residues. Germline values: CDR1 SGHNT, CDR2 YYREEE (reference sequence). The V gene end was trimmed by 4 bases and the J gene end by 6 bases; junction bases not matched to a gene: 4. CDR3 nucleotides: TGTGCCAGCAGCATGGGGACAGTCAATGAGCAGTTCTTC. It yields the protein CASSMGTVNEQFF. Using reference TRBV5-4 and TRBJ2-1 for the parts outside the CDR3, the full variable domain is ETGVTQSPTHLIKTRGQQVTLRCSSQSGHNTVSWYQQALGQGPQFIFQYYREEENGRGNFPPRFSGLQFPNYSSELNVNALELDDSALYLCASSMGTVNEQFFGPGTRLTVL.

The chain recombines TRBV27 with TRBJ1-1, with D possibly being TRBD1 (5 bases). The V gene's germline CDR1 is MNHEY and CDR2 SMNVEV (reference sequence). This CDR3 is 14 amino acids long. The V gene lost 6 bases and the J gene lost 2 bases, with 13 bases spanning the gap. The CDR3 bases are TGTGCCAGCAGAACCACGACAGCCAACACTGAAGCTTTCTTT. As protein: CASRTTTANTEAFF.

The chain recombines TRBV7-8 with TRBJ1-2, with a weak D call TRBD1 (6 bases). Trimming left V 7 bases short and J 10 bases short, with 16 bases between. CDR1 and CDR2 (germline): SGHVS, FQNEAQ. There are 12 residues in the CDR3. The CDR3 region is CASTPTGAVYTF. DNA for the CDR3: TGTGCCAGCACACCGACAGGAGCCGTCTACACCTTC.

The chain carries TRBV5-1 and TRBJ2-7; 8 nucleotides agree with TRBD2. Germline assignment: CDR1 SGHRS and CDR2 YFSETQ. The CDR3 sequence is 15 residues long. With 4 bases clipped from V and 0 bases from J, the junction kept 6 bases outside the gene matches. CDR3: CASSAGLASSYEQYF. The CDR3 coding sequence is TGCGCCAGCAGCGCCGGACTAGCCAGCTCCTACGAGCAGTACTTC.